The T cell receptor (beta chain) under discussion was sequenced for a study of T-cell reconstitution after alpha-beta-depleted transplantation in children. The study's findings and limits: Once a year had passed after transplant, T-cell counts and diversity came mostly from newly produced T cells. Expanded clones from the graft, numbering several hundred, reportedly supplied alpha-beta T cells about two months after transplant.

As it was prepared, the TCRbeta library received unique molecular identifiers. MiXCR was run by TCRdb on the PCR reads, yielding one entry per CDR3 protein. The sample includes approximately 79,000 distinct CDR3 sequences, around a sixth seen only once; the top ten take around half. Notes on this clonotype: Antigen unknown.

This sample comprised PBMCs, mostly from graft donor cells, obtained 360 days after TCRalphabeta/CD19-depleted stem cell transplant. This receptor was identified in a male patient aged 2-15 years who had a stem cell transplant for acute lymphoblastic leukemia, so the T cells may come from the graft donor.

CDR3 nucleotides: TGTGCCAGCAGCTTAGATCAGGCTAGCGGGAGTTACGAGCAGTACTTC. This sequence encodes CASSLDQASGSYEQYF. The chain is built from TRBV11-3 and TRBJ2-7; 10 bases are a match to TRBD2. Germline loops: CDR1 SGHNT, CDR2 YENEEA. The CDR3 spans 16 residues. V shed 0 bases, J shed 4 bases, and the junction held 6 bases outside the gene matches.